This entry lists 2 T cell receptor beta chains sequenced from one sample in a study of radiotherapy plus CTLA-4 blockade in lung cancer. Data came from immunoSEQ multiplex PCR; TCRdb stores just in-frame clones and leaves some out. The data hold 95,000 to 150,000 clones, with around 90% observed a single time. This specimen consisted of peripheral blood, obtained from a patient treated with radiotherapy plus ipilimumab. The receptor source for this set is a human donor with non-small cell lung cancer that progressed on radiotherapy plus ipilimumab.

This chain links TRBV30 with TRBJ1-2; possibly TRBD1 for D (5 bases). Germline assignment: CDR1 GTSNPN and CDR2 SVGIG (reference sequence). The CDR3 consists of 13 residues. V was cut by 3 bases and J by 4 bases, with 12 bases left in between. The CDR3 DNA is TGTGCCTGGAGCCGCGGGGGGAGCTATGGCTACACCTTC. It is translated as CAWSRGGSYGYTF.

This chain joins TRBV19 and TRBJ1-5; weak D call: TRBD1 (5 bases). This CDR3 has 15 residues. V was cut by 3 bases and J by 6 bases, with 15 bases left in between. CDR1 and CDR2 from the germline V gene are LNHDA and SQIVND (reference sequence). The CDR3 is CASSIPGTSTQPQHF. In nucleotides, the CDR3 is TGTGCCAGTAGTATCCCCGGGACCTCCACTCAGCCCCAGCATTTT.